The next 9 T cell receptor beta chains were all read from a single sample in a study of STAT5B mutations in CD4+ large granular lymphocyte leukemia. The method was immunoSEQ multiplex PCR; TCRdb's version includes in-frame clones alone and lacks a portion of them. The sample yields about 26,000 clones, over 70% seen once. The sequencing sample was made of CD4+ T cells from blood buffy coats. The receptor set was obtained from a human donor in good health.

The chain uses TRBV7-9 and TRBJ1-1; 8 positions agree with TRBD1. V lost 4 bases, J lost 5 bases, and 9 bases stayed unmatched. Germline CDR1 SEHNR, CDR2 FQNEAQ (reference sequence). The CDR3 contains 15 residues. Written as DNA, the CDR3 is TGTGCCAGCAGCTCGAACAGGGGGATGCTAACTGAAGCTTTCTTT. This gives the protein CASSSNRGMLTEAFF.

The chain combines TRBV5-1 with TRBJ1-1, with D uncertain. This CDR3 comprises 15 residues. The germline CDR1 and CDR2 sequences are SGHRS and YFSETQ. Trimming removed 0 bases at V and 4 bases at J, with 13 bases between. The CDR3 spells CASSLGGGGITEAFF. For the CDR3, the DNA is TGCGCCAGCAGCTTGGGAGGCGGAGGAATCACTGAAGCTTTCTTT. The full variable domain, rest sourced from reference TRBV5-1 and TRBJ1-1, is KAGVTQTPRYLIKTRGQQVTLSCSPISGHRSVSWYQQTPGQGLQFLFEYFSETQRNKGNFPGRFSGRQFSNSRSEMNVSTLELGDSALYLCASSLGGGGITEAFFGQGTRLTVV.

The chain joins TRBV6-4 to TRBJ2-2; D gene unclear. Germline V gene lookup returns CDR1 MRHNA and CDR2 SNTAGT. The ends were cut back, 5 bases at V and 6 bases at J, with 10 bases in the middle. This CDR3 has 13 residues. The CDR3 loop is CASSTLEAGELFF. The CDR3, as DNA: TGTGCCAGCAGTACCCTAGAAGCCGGGGAGCTGTTTTTT.

The genes are TRBV19 and TRBJ1-1; D gene uncertain. Trimming cost V 7 bases and J 1 base, with 19 bases left between them. Germline V gene lookup returns CDR1 LNHDA and CDR2 SQIVND (reference sequence). This CDR3 contains 16 residues. CDR3 nucleotides: TGTGCCAGTATGGCGGGGAGCGAGACGTGGAACACTGAAGCTTTCTTT. This translates into CASMAGSETWNTEAFF.

The rearrangement links TRBV4-1 to TRBJ1-5; no clear D. The germline V gene encodes CDR1 MGHRA and CDR2 YSYEKL. Between the trimmed V and J ends, which lost 0 bases and 7 bases, there was a span of 10 bases. This CDR3 spans 14 amino acids. CDR3 in DNA: TGCGCCAGCAGCCAAGATCCCCGGGGACAGCCCCAGCATTTT. It yields the protein CASSQDPRGQPQHF.

The J gene is TRBJ2-7, the V gene TRBV5-4; the D call may be TRBD1 or TRBD2 (6 bases each). There are 13 residues in the CDR3. Between the trimmed V and J ends, which lost 1 base and 4 bases, there was a span of 9 bases. Germline V lookup: CDR1 SGHNT, CDR2 YYREEE (reference sequence). The CDR3 DNA sequence: TGTGCCAGCAGCTTGAAGGGGGGATACGAGCAGTACGTC. Translating gives CASSLKGGYEQYV.

V is TRBV27 and J is TRBJ2-7; 7 bases match TRBD1. This CDR3 has 15 residues. The V gene end was trimmed by 7 bases and the J gene end by 4 bases; junction bases not matched to a gene: 13. Germline CDR1 reads MNHEY; CDR2 reads SMNVEV (reference sequence). The CDR3 bases are TGTGCCAGCACCCAACGAGTACAGGGGCCTTACGAGCAGTACGTC. This gives the protein CASTQRVQGPYEQYV.

The rearrangement uses TRBV28 and TRBJ1-4, with D unresolved. CDR1 and CDR2 (germline): MDHEN, SYDVKM. The CDR3 runs 16 residues. V dropped 6 bases and J dropped 0 bases, with 14 bases sitting between them. CDR3 nucleotides: TGTGCCAGCAGCTCCCTGAAGGGAACAACTAATGAAAAACTGTTTTTT. Translation gives CASSSLKGTTNEKLFF.

This clone showed up just once. This rearrangement joins TRBV5-1 to TRBJ2-6; D possibly uses TRBD1 or TRBD2 (5 bases each). V lost 0 bases to trimming and J lost 2 bases, with 6 bases between them. The CDR3 runs to 15 residues. Germline loops: CDR1 SGHRS, CDR2 YFSETQ. DNA of the CDR3: TGCGCCAGCAGCTTGGGAGGGGCTGGGGCCAACGTCCTGACTTTC. Residues: CASSLGGAGANVLTF.